The clone carrying this T cell receptor beta chain was recorded once. The antigen is unknown. The data are from a study of cytomegalovirus exposure and HLA in healthy donors. General study findings and limits: In a later analysis, V- and J-gene trimming of beta chains associated with a DCLRE1C missense variant, replicated independently. The presence/absence work took it that sequencing depth was about the same across donors.

Use of 60 Vbeta and 13 Jbeta primers characterized the PCR. Method: immunoSEQ multiplex PCR; TCRdb's copy keeps in-frame clones and lacks some. The sample lists roughly 160,000 clones; roughly three quarters were seen once. The CDR3 is made up of 19 amino acids. V lost 0 bases to trimming and J lost 0 bases, with 15 bases between them. Germline values: CDR1 LGHNA, CDR2 YSLEER. This TCR was sampled from a man aged 55-75 years in good health and CMV-seronegative. The chain couples TRBV4-3 to TRBJ2-6; TRBD1 is a possible D gene (6 bases). Sequencing input: PBMCs. DNA of the CDR3: TGCGCCAGCAGCCAAGATGTGGCAGGGGACATCTCTGGGGCCAACGTCCTGACTTTC. It translates to CASSQDVAGDISGANVLTF.